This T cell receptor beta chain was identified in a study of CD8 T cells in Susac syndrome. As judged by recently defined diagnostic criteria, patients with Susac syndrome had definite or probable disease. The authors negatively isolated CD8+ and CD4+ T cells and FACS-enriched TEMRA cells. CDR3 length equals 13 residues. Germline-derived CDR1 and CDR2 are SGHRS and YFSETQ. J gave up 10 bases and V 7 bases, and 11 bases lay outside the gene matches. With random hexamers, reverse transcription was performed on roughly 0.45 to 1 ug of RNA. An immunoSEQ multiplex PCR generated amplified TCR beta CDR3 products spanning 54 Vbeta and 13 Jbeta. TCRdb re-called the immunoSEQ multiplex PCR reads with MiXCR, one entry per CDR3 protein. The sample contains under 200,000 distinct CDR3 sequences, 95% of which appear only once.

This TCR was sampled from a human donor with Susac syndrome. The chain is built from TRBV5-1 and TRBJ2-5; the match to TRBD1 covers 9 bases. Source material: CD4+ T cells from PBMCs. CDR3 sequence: CASRRETGGFQYF. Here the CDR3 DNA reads TGCGCCAGCCGCCGAGAGACAGGGGGTTTCCAGTACTTC.